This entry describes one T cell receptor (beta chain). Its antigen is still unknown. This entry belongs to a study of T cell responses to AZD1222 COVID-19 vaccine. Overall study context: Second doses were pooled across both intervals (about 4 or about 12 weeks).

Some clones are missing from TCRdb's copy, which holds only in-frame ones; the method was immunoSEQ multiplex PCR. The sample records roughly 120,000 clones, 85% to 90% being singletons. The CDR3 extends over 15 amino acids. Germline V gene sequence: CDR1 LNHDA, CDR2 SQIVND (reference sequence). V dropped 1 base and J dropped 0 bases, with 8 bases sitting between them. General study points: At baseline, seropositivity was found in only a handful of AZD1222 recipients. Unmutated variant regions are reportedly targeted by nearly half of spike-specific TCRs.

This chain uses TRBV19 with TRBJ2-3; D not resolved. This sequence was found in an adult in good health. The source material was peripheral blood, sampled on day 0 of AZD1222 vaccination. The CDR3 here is CASSIAFLSTDTQYF. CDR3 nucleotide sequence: TGTGCCAGTAGTATAGCATTTCTCAGCACAGATACGCAGTATTTT. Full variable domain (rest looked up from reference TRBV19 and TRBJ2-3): DGGITQSPKYLFRKEGQNVTLSCEQNLNHDAMYWYRQDPGQGLRLIYYSQIVNDFQKGDIAEGYSVSREKKESFPLTVTSAQKNPTAFYLCASSIAFLSTDTQYFGPGTRLTVL.